The clone carrying this T cell receptor (beta chain) has a count of ten or more. The sample originates from a study of regulatory T cells in long-lasting Graves disease. Stated time point: newly diagnosed GD, antithyroid drugs for less than 3 months. The authors made the TCR library using RNA they extracted from PBMCs. With 5 bases removed from V and 0 bases from J, the gap between germline ends came to 7 bases. The CDR3 extends over 14 amino acids. Through Arm-PCR of CDR3 regions and iRepertoire HTBI primers, TCR beta libraries were built. TCRdb re-derived calls from the multiplex PCR reads in MiXCR, one entry per CDR3 protein. The sample records 410,000 or so distinct CDR3 sequences, 14% to 15% being singletons. These same records also appear under a second study, on T cells in Graves' hyperthyroidism and ophthalmopathy.

Sequencing used peripheral blood mononuclear cells (PBMCs), obtained at new diagnosis, from a patient treated with antithyroid drugs. This rearrangement joins TRBV12-3 or TRBV12-4 to TRBJ2-2, with a possible D match to TRBD2 (5 bases). This clonotype originated in a woman aged 25 to 39 with Graves disease. CDR3 region: CASSREANTGELFF. For the CDR3, the DNA is TGTGCCAGCAGTCGGGAAGCGAACACCGGGGAGCTGTTTTTT.